This T cell receptor beta chain was identified in a study of T cell responses to AZD1222 COVID-19 vaccine. Data came from immunoSEQ multiplex PCR; TCRdb stores just in-frame clones and leaves some out. This table holds roughly 160,000 clones, about nine tenths found once. Trimming shortened V by 2 bases and J by 3 bases, and 2 bases separated the two germline ends. The CDR3 is 12 amino acids. The V gene's germline CDR1 is SGHVS and CDR2 FQNEAQ. As for this clone: Its antigen is not identified.

Notes on the study in general: Repertoires were obtained solely post-peak T cell response. Receipt of two AZD1222 doses was followed by a rise in Spike-specific TCR breadth and depth.

The source is an adult in good health. This rearrangement joins TRBV7-8 to TRBJ1-3; D remains unclear. The material was peripheral blood, obtained on day 0 of AZD1222 vaccination. The CDR3 sequence: CASSLHGNTIYF. As DNA, the CDR3 is TGTGCCAGCAGCTTACATGGAAACACCATATATTTT.